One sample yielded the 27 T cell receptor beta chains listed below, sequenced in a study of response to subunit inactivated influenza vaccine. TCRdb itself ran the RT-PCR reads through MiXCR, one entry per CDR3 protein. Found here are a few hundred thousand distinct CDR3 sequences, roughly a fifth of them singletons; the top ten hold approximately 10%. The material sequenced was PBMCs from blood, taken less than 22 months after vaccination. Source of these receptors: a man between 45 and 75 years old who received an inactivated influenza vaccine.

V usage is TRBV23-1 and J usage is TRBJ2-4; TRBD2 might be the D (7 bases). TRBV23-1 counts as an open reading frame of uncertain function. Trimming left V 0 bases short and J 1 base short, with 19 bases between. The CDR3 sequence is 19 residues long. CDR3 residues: CASSQSEGGTLNAKNIQYF. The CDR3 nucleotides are TGCGCCAGCAGTCAATCTGAGGGGGGGACGTTGAATGCCAAAAACATTCAGTACTTC.

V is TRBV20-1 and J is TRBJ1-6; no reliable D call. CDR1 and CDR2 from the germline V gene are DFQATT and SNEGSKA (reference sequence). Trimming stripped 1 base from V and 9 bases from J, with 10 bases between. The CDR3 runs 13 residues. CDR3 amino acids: CSARGGSASPLHF. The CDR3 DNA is TGCAGTGCTAGAGGGGGAAGTGCTTCACCCCTCCACTTT.

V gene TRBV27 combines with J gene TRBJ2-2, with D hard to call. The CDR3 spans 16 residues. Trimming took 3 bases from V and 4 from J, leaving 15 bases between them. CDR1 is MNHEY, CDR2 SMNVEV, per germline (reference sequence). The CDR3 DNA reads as TGTGCCAGCAGTTTCCTCCCCCTAGGGCGCACCGGGGAGCTGTTTTTT. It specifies CASSFLPLGRTGELFF.

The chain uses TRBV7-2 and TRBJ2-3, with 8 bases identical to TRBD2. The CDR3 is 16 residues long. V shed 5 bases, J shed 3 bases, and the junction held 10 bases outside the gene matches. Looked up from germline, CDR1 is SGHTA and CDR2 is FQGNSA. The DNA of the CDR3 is TGTGCCAGCAGCCGACAAAGCGGGGGTTTTACAGATACGCAGTATTTT. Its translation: CASSRQSGGFTDTQYF.

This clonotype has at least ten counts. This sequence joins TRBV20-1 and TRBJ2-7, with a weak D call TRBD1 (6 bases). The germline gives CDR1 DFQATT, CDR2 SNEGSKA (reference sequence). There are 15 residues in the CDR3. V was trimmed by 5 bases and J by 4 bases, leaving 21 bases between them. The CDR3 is CSAPRVSRGVYEQYF. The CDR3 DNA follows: TGCAGTGCTCCGCGTGTGAGCAGGGGAGTATACGAGCAGTACTTC.

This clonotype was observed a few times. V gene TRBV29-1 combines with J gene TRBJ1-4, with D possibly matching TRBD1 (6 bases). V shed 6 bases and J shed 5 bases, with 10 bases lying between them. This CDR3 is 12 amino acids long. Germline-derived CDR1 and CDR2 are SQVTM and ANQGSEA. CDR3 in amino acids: CSVRGANEKLFF. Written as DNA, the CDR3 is TGCAGCGTCCGGGGGGCAAATGAAAAACTGTTTTTT.

CDR3 bases: TGCAGCAGTTACAAAGAGACCCAGTACTTC. Translation gives CSSYKETQYF. The chain is built from TRBV29-1 and TRBJ2-5, with D hard to call. Trimming left V 8 bases short and J 3 bases short, with 7 bases between. From germline, CDR1 is SQVTM and CDR2 ANQGSEA. This CDR3 contains 10 residues.

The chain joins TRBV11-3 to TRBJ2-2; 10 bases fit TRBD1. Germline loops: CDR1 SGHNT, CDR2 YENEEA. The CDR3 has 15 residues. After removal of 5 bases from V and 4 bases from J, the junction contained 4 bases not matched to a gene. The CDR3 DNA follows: TGTGCCAGCAGCGCAGACAGGGGGCTCACCGGGGAGCTGTTTTTT. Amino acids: CASSADRGLTGELFF. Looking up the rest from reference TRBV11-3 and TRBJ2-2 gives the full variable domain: EAGVVQSPRYKIIEKKQPVAFWCNPISGHNTLYWYLQNLGQGPELLIRYENEEAVDDSQLPKDRFSAERLKGVDSTLKIQPAELGDSAVYLCASSADRGLTGELFFGEGSRLTVL.

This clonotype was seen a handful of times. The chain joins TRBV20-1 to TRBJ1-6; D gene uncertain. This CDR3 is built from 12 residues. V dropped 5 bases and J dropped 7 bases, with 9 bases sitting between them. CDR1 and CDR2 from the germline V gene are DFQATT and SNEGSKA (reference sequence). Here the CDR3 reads CSAAAGNSPLHF. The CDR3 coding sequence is TGCAGTGCTGCGGCTGGGAATTCACCCCTCCACTTT.

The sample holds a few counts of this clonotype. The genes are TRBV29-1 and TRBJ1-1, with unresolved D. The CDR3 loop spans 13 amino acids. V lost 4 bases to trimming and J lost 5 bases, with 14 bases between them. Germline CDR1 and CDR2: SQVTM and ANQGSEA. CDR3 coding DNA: TGCAGCGTTGGTTCCCCGGGGAGGACTGAAGCTTTCTTT. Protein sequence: CSVGSPGRTEAFF.

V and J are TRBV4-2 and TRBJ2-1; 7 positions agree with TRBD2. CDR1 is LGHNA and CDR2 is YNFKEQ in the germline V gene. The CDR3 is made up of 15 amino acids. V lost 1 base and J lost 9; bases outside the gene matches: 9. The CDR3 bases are TGTGCCAGCAGCCAAGCTACCGCGGGAGATGGTGAGCAGTTCTTC. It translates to CASSQATAGDGEQFF.

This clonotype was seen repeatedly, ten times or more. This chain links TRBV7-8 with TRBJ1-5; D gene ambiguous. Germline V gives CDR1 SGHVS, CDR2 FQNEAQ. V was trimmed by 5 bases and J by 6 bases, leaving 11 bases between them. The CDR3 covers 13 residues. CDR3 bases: TGTGCCAGCAGCCTCAATGGACCTCAGCCCCAGCATTTT. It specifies CASSLNGPQPQHF.

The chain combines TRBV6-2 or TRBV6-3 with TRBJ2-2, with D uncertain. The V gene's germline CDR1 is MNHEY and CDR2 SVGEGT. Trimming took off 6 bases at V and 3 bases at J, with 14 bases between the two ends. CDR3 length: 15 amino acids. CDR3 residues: CASREPGLYTGELFF. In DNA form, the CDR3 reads TGTGCCAGCAGGGAACCGGGTCTATACACCGGGGAGCTGTTTTTT.

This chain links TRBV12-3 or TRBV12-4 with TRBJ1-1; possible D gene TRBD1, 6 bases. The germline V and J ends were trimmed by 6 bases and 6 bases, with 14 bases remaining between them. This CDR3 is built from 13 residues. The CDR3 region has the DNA TGTGCCAGCAGGGTGGACAGTTACGCTGAAGCTTTCTTT. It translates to CASRVDSYAEAFF.

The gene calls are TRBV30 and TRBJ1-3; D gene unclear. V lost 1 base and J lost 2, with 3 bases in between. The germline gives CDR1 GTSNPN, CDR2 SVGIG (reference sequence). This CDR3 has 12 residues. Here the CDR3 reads CAWSGTGNTIYF. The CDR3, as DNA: TGTGCCTGGAGTGGGACTGGAAACACCATATATTTT.

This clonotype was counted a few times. DNA for the CDR3: TGCAGCGCCGAAAGGGGGCCGCACACCGGGGAGCTGTTTTTT. Translation: CSAERGPHTGELFF. This chain links TRBV29-1 with TRBJ2-2; 7 bases align to TRBD1. V was clipped by 7 bases and J by 3 bases; unmatched bases: 8. Germline lookup yields CDR1 SQVTM and CDR2 ANQGSEA. CDR3 length equals 14 residues.

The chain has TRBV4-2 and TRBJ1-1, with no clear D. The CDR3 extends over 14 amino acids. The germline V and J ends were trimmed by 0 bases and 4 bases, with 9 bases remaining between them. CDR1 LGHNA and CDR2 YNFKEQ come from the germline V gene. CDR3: CASSQEPGFTEAFF. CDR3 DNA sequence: TGTGCCAGCAGCCAAGAGCCGGGGTTCACTGAAGCTTTCTTT.

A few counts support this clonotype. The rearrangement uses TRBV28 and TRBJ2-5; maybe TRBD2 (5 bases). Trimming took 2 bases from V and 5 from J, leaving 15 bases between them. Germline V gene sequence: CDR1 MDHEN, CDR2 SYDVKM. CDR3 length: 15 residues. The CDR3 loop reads CASSLVGPGGETQYF. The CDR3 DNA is TGTGCCAGCAGTTTAGTAGGACCCGGCGGGGAGACCCAGTACTTC.

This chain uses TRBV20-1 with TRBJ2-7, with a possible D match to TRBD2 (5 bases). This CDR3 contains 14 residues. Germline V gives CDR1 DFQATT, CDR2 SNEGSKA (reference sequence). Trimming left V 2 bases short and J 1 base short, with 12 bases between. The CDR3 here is CSARLPRGSYEQYF. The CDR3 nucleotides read TGCAGTGCTAGACTTCCCCGCGGGTCCTACGAGCAGTACTTC.

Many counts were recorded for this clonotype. The CDR3 sequence is CASSPDRVNAFF. The CDR3, as DNA: TGTGCCAGCAGCCCGGACAGGGTGAATGCTTTCTTT. The gene calls are TRBV14 and TRBJ1-1, with TRBD1 matching 8 bases. The CDR3 is made up of 12 amino acids. The J segment lost 11 bases and the V segment lost 4 bases, leaving 6 bases of the junction unmatched. In germline, CDR1 is SGHDN, CDR2 FVKESK.

The CDR3 loop reads CASSFWGTGTYEQYF. In nucleotides, the CDR3 is TGTGCCAGCAGTTTCTGGGGTACAGGGACCTACGAGCAGTACTTC. The V call is TRBV28, the J call TRBJ2-7, with D maybe TRBD1 (6 bases). Germline CDR1 and CDR2: MDHEN and SYDVKM. The V end lost 3 bases, the J end lost 2 bases, and 14 bases lay between the germline ends. This CDR3 region has 15 residues.

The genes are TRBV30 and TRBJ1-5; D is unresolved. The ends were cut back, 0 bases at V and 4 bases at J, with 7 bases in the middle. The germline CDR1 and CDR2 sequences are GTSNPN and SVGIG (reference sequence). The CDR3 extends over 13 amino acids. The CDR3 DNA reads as TGTGCCTGGAGTGTATCTAGGAATCAGCCCCAGCATTTT. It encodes CAWSVSRNQPQHF.

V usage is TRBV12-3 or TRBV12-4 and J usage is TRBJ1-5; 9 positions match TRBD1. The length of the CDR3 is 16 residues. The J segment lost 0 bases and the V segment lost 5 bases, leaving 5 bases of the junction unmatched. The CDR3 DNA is TGTGCCAGCAGTAAAGGGACAGGGTATAGCAATCAGCCCCAGCATTTT. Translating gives CASSKGTGYSNQPQHF.

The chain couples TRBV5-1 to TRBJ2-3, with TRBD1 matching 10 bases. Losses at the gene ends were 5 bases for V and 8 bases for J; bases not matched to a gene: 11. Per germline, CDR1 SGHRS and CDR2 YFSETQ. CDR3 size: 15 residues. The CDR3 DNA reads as TGCGCCAGCAGACGGGACAGGGGAAGAGTAGGTACGCAGTATTTT. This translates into CASRRDRGRVGTQYF. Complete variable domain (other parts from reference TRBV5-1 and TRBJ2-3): KAGVTQTPRYLIKTRGQQVTLSCSPISGHRSVSWYQQTPGQGLQFLFEYFSETQRNKGNFPGRFSGRQFSNSRSEMNVSTLELGDSALYLCASRRDRGRVGTQYFGPGTRLTVL.

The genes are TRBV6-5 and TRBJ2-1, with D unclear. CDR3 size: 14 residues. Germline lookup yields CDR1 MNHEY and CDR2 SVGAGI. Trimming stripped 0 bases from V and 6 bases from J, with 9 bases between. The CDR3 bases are TGTGCCAGCAGTTACTCGGACGCGTTCAATGAGCAGTTCTTC. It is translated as CASSYSDAFNEQFF.

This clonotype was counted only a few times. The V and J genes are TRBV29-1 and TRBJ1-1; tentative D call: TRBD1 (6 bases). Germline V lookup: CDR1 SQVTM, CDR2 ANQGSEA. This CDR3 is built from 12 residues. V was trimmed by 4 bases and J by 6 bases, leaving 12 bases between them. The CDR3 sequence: CSVVRGNAEAFF. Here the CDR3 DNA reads TGCAGCGTTGTGAGGGGGAATGCTGAAGCTTTCTTT. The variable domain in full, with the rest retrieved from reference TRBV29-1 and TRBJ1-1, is SAVISQKPSRDICQRGTSLTIQCQVDSQVTMMFWYRQQPGQSLTLIATANQGSEATYESGFVIDKFPISRPNLTFSTLTVSNMSPEDSSIYLCSVVRGNAEAFFGQGTRLTVV.

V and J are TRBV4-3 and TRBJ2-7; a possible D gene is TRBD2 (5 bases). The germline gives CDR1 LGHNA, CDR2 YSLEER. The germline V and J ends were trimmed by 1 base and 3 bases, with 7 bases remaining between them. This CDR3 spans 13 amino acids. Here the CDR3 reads CASSQAGSYEQYF. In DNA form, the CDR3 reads TGCGCCAGCAGCCAAGCGGGGAGCTACGAGCAGTACTTC.